The source of this T cell receptor beta chain is a study of blood T cell repertoires in COVID-19. Study summary: Samples representing acute and convalescent COVID-19 were sourced from the United States, Italy and Spain. Nucleic acid was either cDNA or gDNA, and it came from T cells, B-cell-depleted T cells, or PBMCs.

In the authors' workflow: Amplified reference gene primers provided the basis for estimating nucleated cell counts. Using immunoSEQ multiplex PCR, the repertoire was profiled, and TCRdb retains in-frame clones only, with some absent. V, J and clone size are those of that table, while D and trimming were read from the DNA. The data show some 120,000 clones, 65% to 85% seen once. Trimming took 5 bases from V and 1 from J, leaving 10 bases between them. This CDR3 is built from 14 residues. The germline V gene has CDR1 SGHTA and CDR2 FQGNSA. The chain carries TRBV7-2 and TRBJ2-3; unclear D gene. The clonotype originates from a man at least 80 years old with active or convalescent COVID-19. The sequenced sample was peripheral blood. CDR3 amino acids: CASSLDSGTDTQYF. In DNA form, the CDR3 reads TGTGCCAGCAGCCTAGACTCGGGCACAGATACGCAGTATTTT.